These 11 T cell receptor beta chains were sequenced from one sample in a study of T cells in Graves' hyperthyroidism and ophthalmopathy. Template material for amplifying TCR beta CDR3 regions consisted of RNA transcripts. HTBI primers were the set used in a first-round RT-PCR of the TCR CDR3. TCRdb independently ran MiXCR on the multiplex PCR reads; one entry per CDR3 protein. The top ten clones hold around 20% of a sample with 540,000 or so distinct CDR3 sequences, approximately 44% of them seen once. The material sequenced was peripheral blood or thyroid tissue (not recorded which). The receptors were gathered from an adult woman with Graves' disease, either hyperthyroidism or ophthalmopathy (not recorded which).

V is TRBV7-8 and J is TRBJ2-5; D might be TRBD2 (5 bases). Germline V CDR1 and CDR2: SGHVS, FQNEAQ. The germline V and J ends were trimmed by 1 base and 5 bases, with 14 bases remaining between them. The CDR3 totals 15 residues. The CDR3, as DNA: TGTGCCAGCAGCTTAGGAAGGGCGGGTGGGGAGACCCAGTACTTC. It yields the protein CASSLGRAGGETQYF.

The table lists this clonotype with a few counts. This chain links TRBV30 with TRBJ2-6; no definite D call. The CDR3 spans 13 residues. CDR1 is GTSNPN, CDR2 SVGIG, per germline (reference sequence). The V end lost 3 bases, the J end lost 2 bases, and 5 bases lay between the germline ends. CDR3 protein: CAWSLTGANVLTF. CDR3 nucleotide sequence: TGTGCCTGGAGCTTAACTGGGGCCAACGTCCTGACTTTC.

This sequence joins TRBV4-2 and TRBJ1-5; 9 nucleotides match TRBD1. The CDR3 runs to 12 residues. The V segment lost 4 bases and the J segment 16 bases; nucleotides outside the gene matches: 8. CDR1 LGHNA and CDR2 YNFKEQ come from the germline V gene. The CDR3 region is CASSRSGDRAHF. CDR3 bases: TGTGCCAGCAGCCGATCAGGGGACAGGGCTCATTTT.

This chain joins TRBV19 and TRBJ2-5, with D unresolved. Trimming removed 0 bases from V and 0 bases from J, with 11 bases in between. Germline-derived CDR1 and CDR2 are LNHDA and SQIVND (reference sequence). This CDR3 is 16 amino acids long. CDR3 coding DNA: TGTGCCAGTAGTATAGACGGCGGCACGTACCAAGAGACCCAGTACTTC. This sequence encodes CASSIDGGTYQETQYF.

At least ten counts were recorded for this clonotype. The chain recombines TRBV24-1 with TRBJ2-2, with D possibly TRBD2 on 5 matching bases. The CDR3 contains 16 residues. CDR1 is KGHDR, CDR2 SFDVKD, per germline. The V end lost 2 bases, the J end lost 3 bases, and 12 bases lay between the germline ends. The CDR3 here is CATSDSGVTDTGELFF. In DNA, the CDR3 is TGTGCCACCAGTGATTCCGGGGTGACGGACACCGGGGAGCTGTTTTTT.

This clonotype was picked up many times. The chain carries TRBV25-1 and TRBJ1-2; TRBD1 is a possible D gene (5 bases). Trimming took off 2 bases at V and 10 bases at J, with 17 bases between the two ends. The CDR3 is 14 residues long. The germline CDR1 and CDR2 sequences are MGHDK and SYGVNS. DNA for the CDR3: TGTGCCAGCAGTGAACAGGGAATACTCTTAGACTACACCTTC. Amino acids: CASSEQGILLDYTF.

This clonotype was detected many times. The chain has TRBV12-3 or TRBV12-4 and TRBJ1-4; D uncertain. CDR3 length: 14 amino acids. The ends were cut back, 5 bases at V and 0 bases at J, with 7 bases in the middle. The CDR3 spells CASSEQPTNEKLFF. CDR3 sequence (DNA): TGTGCCAGCAGTGAACAACCAACTAATGAAAAACTGTTTTTT.

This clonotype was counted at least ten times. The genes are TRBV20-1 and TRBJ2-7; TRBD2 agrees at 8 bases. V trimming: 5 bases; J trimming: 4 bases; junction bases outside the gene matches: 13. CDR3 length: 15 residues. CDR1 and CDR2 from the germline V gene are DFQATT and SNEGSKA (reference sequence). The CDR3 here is CSAGTGTSITYEQYF. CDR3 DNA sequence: TGCAGTGCTGGCACCGGGACTAGTATCACTTACGAGCAGTACTTC.

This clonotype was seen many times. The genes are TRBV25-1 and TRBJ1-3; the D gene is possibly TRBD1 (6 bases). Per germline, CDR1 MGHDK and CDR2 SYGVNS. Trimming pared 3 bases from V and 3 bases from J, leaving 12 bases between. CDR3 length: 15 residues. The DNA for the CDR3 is TGTGCCAGCAGTGAGTGGGGGCATGTTGGAAACACCATATATTTT. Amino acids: CASSEWGHVGNTIYF.

In DNA form, the CDR3 reads TGTGCCACCAGCAGAGACAGGGCCAATCAAGAGACCCAGTACTTC. Protein sequence: CATSRDRANQETQYF. The rearrangement uses TRBV15 and TRBJ2-5; TRBD1 might be the D (5 bases). Germline V gene lookup returns CDR1 LNHNV and CDR2 YYDKDF (reference sequence). Trimming pared 0 bases from V and 2 bases from J, leaving 10 bases between. The CDR3 runs 15 residues.

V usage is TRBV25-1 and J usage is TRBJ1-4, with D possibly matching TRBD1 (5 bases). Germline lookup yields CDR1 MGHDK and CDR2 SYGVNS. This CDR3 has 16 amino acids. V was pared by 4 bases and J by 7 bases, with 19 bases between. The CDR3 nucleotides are TGTGCCAGCAGTGCTAAACCCCAGGGAAGAGTTGAAAAACTGTTTTTT. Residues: CASSAKPQGRVEKLFF.